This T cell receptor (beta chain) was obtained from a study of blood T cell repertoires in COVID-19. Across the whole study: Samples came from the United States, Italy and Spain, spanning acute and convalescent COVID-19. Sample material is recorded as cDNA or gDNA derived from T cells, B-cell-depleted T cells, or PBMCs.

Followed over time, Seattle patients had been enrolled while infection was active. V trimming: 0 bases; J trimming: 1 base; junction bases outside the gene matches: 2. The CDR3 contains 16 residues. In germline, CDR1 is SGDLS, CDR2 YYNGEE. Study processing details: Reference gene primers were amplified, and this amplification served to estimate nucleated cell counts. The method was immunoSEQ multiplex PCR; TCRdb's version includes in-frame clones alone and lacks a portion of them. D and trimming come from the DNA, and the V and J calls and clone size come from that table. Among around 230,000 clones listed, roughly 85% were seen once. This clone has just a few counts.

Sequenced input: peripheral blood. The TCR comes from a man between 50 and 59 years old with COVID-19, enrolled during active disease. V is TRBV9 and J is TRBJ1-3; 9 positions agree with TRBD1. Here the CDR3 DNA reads TGTGCCAGCAGCGTAGGGACAGGGGTTTCTGGAAACACCATATATTTT. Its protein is CASSVGTGVSGNTIYF.